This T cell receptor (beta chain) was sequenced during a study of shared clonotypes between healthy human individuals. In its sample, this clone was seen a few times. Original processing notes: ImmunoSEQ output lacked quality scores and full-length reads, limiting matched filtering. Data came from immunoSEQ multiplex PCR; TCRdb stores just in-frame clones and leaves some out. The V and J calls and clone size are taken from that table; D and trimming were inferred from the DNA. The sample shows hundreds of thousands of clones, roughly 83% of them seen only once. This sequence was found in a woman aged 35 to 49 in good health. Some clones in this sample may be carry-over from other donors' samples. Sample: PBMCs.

The chain's CDR3 is CASSELGQGDYGYTF. Written as DNA, the CDR3 is TGCGCCAGCAGTGAGTTGGGACAGGGGGACTATGGCTACACCTTC. V and J are TRBV10-2 and TRBJ1-2, with 11 bases that match TRBD1. V lost 1 base to trimming and J lost 3 bases; unmatched junction nucleotides: 1. CDR3 length: 15 residues. Germline V gives CDR1 WSHSY, CDR2 SAAADI.